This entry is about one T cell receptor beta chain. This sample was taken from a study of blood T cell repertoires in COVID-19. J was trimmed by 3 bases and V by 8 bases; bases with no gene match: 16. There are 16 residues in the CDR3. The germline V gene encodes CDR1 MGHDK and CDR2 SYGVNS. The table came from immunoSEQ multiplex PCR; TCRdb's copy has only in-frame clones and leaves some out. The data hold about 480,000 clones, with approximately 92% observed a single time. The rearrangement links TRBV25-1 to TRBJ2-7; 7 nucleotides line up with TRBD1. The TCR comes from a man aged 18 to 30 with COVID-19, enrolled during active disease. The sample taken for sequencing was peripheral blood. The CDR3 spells CASGRTLATGHYEQYF. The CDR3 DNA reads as TGTGCCAGCGGGCGGACTTTGGCGACAGGGCACTACGAGCAGTACTTC.